This TCR beta chain was retrieved from a study of blood T cell repertoires in COVID-19. For the study at large: Donors in the United States, Italy and Spain gave samples during acute or convalescent COVID-19.

On this clone: The junction does not match germline at one end; this may be a read error.

Per the germline V gene, CDR1 is SSHAT and CDR2 is FNYEAQ (reference sequence). The CDR3 sequence is 14 residues long. Original handling: Using reference gene primer amplification, nucleated cell counts were estimated. Data came from immunoSEQ multiplex PCR; TCRdb stores just in-frame clones and leaves some out. That table is the source of V, J and clone size, and D and trimming were worked out from the DNA. The data show 80,000 to 95,000 clones, with roughly 86% seen just once and about 24% held by the top ten. This sequence joins TRBV7-7 and TRBJ2-1; tentative D call: TRBD2 (5 bases). The sequence came from a woman older than 75 in a cohort sampled during active or convalescent COVID-19. Source material: peripheral blood. CDR3 DNA: TGTGCTAGCAGCTACCTCGGAGGTGACAATGAGCAGTTCTTC. As protein: CASSYLGGDNEQFF. The whole variable domain, filled in from reference TRBV7-7 and TRBJ2-1, reads GAGVSQSPRYKVTKRGQDVTLRCDPISSHATLYWYQQALGQGPEFLTYFNYEAQPDKSGLPSDRFSAERPEGSISTLTIQRTEQRDSAMYRCASSYLGGDNEQFFGPGTRLTVL.